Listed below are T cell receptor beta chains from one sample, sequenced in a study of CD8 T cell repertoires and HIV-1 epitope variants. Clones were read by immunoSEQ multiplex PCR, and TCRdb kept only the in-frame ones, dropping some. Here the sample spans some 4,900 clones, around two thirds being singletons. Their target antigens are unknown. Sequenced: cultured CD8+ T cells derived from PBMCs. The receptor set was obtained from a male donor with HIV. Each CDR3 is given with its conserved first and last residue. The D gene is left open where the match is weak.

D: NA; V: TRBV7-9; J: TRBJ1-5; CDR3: CASSTDFSNQPQHF
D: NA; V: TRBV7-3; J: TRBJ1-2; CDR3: CAISGGYTF
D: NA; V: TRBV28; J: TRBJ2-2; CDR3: CASREAGELFF
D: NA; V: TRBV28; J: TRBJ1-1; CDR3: CASSFRGWGTEAFF
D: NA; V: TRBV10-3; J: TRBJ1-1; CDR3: CAIREMNTEAFF
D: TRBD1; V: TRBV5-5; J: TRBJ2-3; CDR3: CASSLLPGQGAESTDTQYF
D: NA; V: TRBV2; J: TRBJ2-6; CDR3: CASSETRDATGANVLTF
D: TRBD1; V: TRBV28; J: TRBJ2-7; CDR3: CASSFRGTGGHTYEQYF
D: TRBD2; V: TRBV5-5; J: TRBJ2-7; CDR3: CASSPAGFIYEQYF
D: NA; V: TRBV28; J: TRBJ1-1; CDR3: CASTQWGTEAFF
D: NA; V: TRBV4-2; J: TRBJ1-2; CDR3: CASSPWPVELDYGYTF
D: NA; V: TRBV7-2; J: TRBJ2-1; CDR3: CASSRGPYNEQFF
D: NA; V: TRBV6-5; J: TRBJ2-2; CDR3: CASSGAATGELFF
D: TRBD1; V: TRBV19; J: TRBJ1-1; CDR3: CATRTGLVEAFF
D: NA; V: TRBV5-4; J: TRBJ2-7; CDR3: CAFEGLYEQYF
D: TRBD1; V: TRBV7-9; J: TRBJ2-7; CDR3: CASSSPGTGSVEQYF
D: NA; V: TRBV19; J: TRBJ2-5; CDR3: CASSIGNEGQYF
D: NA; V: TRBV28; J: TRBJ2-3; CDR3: CASSPVVSTDTQYF
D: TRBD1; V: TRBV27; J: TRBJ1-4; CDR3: CASSSGTGYEKLFF
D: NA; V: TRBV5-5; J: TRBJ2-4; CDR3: CASSWPGQGALPKNIQYF
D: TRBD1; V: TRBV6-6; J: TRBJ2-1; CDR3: CASSYRTGVGNEQFF
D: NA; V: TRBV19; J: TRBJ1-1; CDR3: CASRSPGLNTEAFF
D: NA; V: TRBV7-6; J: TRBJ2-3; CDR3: CASSLGAGYGTDTQYF
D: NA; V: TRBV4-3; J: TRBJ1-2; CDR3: CASSHLLYRVYGYTF
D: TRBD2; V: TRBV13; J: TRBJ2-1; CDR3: CASSSPASTSGVNEQFF
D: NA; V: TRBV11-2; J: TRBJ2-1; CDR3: CASSPLTGSNEQFF
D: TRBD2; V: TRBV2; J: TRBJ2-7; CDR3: CASTGGGSGYEQYF
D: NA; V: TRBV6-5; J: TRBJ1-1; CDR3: CASSYSTGYTEAFF
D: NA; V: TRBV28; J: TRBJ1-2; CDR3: CASRGLDGYTF
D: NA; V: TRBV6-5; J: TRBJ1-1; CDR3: CASSSGDNTEAFF
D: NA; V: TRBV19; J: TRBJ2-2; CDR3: CASGWGYTGELFF
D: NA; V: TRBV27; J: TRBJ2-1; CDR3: CASSLSSGHEQFF
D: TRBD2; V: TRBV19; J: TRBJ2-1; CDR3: CASSSPSGHNEQFF
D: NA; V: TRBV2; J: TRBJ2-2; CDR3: CASSMGSNTGELFF
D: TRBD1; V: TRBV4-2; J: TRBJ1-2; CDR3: CASSQVRDSYGYTF
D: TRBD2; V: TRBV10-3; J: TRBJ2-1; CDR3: CAISESTAGGSYNEQFF
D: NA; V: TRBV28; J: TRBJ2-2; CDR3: CASSLETGELFF
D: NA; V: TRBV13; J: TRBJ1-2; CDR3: CASSLGRDYGYTF
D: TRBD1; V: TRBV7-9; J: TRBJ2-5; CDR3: CASSPLPGQGEETQYF
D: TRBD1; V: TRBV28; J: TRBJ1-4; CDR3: CASSSTDRGPEKLFF
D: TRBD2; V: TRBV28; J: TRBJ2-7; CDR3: CATENSIAGGPGGEQYF
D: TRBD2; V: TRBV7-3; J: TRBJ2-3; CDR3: CASSLGLAGGPTDTQYF
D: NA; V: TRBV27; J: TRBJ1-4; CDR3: CASSPLAAGSNEKLFF
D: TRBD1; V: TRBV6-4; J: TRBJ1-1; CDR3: CARLRDRDLNTEAFF
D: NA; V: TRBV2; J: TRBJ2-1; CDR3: CASSPLSGGGAFNEQFF
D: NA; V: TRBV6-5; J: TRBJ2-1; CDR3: CASSYSTELYNEQFF